The 21 T cell receptor beta chains given below trace back to one sample, sequenced in a study of T cell changes during pregnancy in multiple sclerosis (dated 2019 in TCRdb). The library was obtained by the immunoSEQ multiplex PCR assay. What TCRdb holds here is the immuneACCESS table cut down to in-frame rearrangements. Part of the clones is not present; checked against another copy, under half of the missing clones reflect an unresolved V gene, and the others are unexplained. The sample data list about 64,000 clones, and roughly 90% of these were observed just once. Roughly 1.5% of the sample comes from the top ten. The sequencing here drew on peripheral blood, taken in the second trimester of pregnancy. These receptors originate from a female donor with multiple sclerosis, enrolled in a pregnancy study.

The chain uses TRBV7-2 and TRBJ2-7; D possibly corresponds to TRBD2 (6 bases). CDR3 length equals 14 residues. Germline V gene lookup returns CDR1 SGHTA and CDR2 FQGNSA. Trimming shortened V by 2 bases and J by 4 bases, and 12 bases separated the two germline ends. This CDR3 reads CASSLSGSSYEQYF. CDR3 coding DNA: TGTGCCAGCAGCTTAAGCGGGTCGTCGTACGAGCAGTACTTC.

The chain is built from TRBV5-1 and TRBJ2-7; D is perhaps TRBD1 (6 bases). Trimming took 5 bases from V and 6 from J, leaving 6 bases between them. CDR3 length: 10 residues. Germline CDR1 reads SGHRS; CDR2 reads YFSETQ. CDR3 sequence: CASRGGEQYF. For the CDR3, the DNA is TGCGCCAGCAGAGGGGGCGAGCAGTACTTC.

The genes are TRBV9 and TRBJ1-2; tentative D call: TRBD1 (6 bases). The CDR3 covers 15 residues. V was trimmed by 4 bases and J by 2 bases, leaving 15 bases between them. The germline V gene encodes CDR1 SGDLS and CDR2 YYNGEE. CDR3 DNA sequence: TGTGCCAGCAGCTTCTCGACAGGAGGCAACTATGGCTACACCTTC. Translated, it gives CASSFSTGGNYGYTF.

In its sample, this clone was seen once. This rearrangement joins TRBV9 to TRBJ2-1; 11 positions agree with TRBD2. V dropped 1 base and J dropped 0; count of bases not matched to a gene: 9. The CDR3 totals 19 residues. Germline V gene sequence: CDR1 SGDLS, CDR2 YYNGEE. The CDR3 here is CASSVIGTSGYLSYNEQFF. The CDR3 nucleotides are TGTGCCAGCAGCGTAATCGGGACTAGCGGTTACCTCTCCTACAATGAGCAGTTCTTC. The entire variable domain, with the rest obtained from reference TRBV9 and TRBJ2-1, is as follows: DSGVTQTPKHLITATGQRVTLRCSPRSGDLSVYWYQQSLDQGLQFLIQYYNGEERAKGNILERFSAQQFPDLHSELNLSSLELGDSALYFCASSVIGTSGYLSYNEQFFGPGTRLTVL.

The chain couples TRBV5-4 to TRBJ2-7; 9 bases map to TRBD2. CDR3 length: 15 residues. CDR1 and CDR2 from the germline V gene are SGHNT and YYREEE (reference sequence). With 0 bases clipped from V and 4 bases from J, the junction kept 5 bases outside the gene matches. The CDR3 DNA is TGTGCCAGCAGCTTGGCAGCGGGAGGTGTGTACGAGCAGTACTTC. Its translation is CASSLAAGGVYEQYF. Complete variable domain (other parts from reference TRBV5-4 and TRBJ2-7): ETGVTQSPTHLIKTRGQQVTLRCSSQSGHNTVSWYQQALGQGPQFIFQYYREEENGRGNFPPRFSGLQFPNYSSELNVNALELDDSALYLCASSLAAGGVYEQYFGPGTRLTVT.

The chain recombines TRBV18 with TRBJ2-1; 12 bases fit TRBD2. CDR1 KGHSH and CDR2 LQKENI come from the germline V gene. The CDR3 loop spans 18 amino acids. Trimming removed 3 bases from V and 7 bases from J; junction bases left unmatched: 13. The CDR3 nucleotides read TGTGCCAGCTCACCGTTACCGACTAGCGGGAGCGGGGGAAATGAGCAGTTCTTC. Protein sequence: CASSPLPTSGSGGNEQFF.

The chain has TRBV5-6 and TRBJ2-5, with D hard to call. The CDR3 spans 13 residues. CDR1 and CDR2 from the germline V gene are SGHDT and YYEEEE. V dropped 0 bases and J dropped 5 bases, with 8 bases sitting between them. The CDR3 nucleotides are TGTGCCAGCAGCTTGGAGGTGAGGGAGACCCAGTACTTC. Translating it yields CASSLEVRETQYF. The full variable domain, rest sourced from reference TRBV5-6 and TRBJ2-5, is DAGVTQSPTHLIKTRGQQVTLRCSPKSGHDTVSWYQQALGQGPQFIFQYYEEEERQRGNFPDRFSGHQFPNYSSELNVNALLLGDSALYLCASSLEVRETQYFGPGTRLLVL.

This rearrangement joins TRBV30 to TRBJ2-7; 7 bases are shared with TRBD1. CDR1 is GTSNPN, CDR2 SVGIG, per germline (reference sequence). V lost 3 bases, J lost 0 bases, and 8 bases stayed unmatched. The CDR3 is 15 residues long. CDR3 sequence (DNA): TGTGCCTGGAGGGAGACAGGGAAAAGCTCCTACGAGCAGTACTTC. Translation: CAWRETGKSSYEQYF.

V gene TRBV30 combines with J gene TRBJ2-2; D might be TRBD2 (5 bases). CDR3 length: 14 amino acids. Germline lookup yields CDR1 GTSNPN and CDR2 SVGIG (reference sequence). V lost 7 bases and J 5 bases, leaving 17 bases between the germline ends. The CDR3 nucleotides are TGTGCCTCACCTACCGGGATCCGTACCGGGGAGCTGTTTTTT. Protein sequence: CASPTGIRTGELFF. Full variable domain (rest looked up from reference TRBV30 and TRBJ2-2): SQTIHQWPATLVQPVGSPLSLECTVEGTSNPNLYWYRQAAGRGLQLLFYSVGIGQISSEVPQNLSASRPQDRQFILSSKKLLLSDSGFYLCASPTGIRTGELFFGEGSRLTVL.

The chain is built from TRBV2 and TRBJ1-4, with D tentatively TRBD1 (5 bases). The CDR3 covers 16 residues. V lost 6 bases to trimming and J lost 0 bases, with 14 bases between them. Germline CDR1 is SNHLY and CDR2 is FYNNEI. As DNA, the CDR3 is TGTGCCAGCAGGGAGCGGGCGGGGGCAACTAATGAAAAACTGTTTTTT. Protein product: CASRERAGATNEKLFF.

The genes are TRBV5-1 and TRBJ2-7, with a weak D call TRBD2 (6 bases). V gave up 1 base and J gave up 5 bases, with 19 bases separating them. The length of the CDR3 is 16 residues. The germline CDR1 and CDR2 sequences are SGHRS and YFSETQ. Written as DNA, the CDR3 is TGCGCCAGCAGCTTGATGGAGGGAGCCAGTCTCCACGAGCAGTACTTC. Its protein product is CASSLMEGASLHEQYF.

There are a few counts of this clone. The chain carries TRBV6-1 and TRBJ1-5; the D gene is possibly TRBD1 (5 bases). Per germline, CDR1 MNHNS and CDR2 SASEGT. V lost 1 base, J lost 5 bases, and 12 bases lay in between. The CDR3 is made up of 15 amino acids. Written as DNA, the CDR3 is TGTGCCAGCAGTGAAGTACTGACAGTTTATCAGCCCCAGCATTTT. Residues: CASSEVLTVYQPQHF.

J is TRBJ2-1 and V is TRBV14, with D unresolved. CDR1 and CDR2 from the germline V gene are SGHDN and FVKESK. V was cut by 4 bases and J by 4 bases, with 8 bases left in between. The CDR3 totals 13 residues. The CDR3 loop is CASSPGRYNEQFF. CDR3 DNA sequence: TGTGCCAGCAGCCCTGGCAGATACAATGAGCAGTTCTTC.

The chain combines TRBV5-1 with TRBJ2-7; 8 nucleotides align to TRBD2. The CDR3 has 14 amino acids. V lost 3 bases and J lost 5; bases outside the gene matches: 7. Germline V lookup: CDR1 SGHRS, CDR2 YFSETQ. CDR3 in amino acids: CASSSGGGSNEQYF. Written as DNA, the CDR3 is TGCGCCAGCAGCTCGGGAGGGGGTTCGAACGAGCAGTACTTC.

This clone was seen only once. The V and J genes are TRBV27 and TRBJ2-1; TRBD1 agrees at 9 bases. Per germline, CDR1 MNHEY and CDR2 SMNVEV (reference sequence). Trimming removed 0 bases from V and 8 bases from J; junction bases left unmatched: 14. This CDR3 has 18 residues. The CDR3 sequence is CASSLSPTPGTGIDEQFF. CDR3 sequence (DNA): TGTGCCAGCAGTTTATCCCCAACCCCCGGGACAGGGATTGATGAGCAGTTCTTC.

This rearrangement joins TRBV6-1 to TRBJ2-7, with 14 bases identical to TRBD2. Trimming took 5 bases from V and 4 from J; bases not matched to a gene: 1. The germline CDR1 and CDR2 sequences are MNHNS and SASEGT. This CDR3 has 14 amino acids. CDR3 amino acids: CASSRTSGGYEQYF. The CDR3 DNA is TGTGCCAGCAGTCGGACTAGCGGGGGGTACGAGCAGTACTTC.

The rearrangement uses TRBV6-1 and TRBJ2-1; D may be TRBD2 (6 bases). This CDR3 has 13 residues. CDR1 MNHNS and CDR2 SASEGT come from the germline V gene. Trimming left V 7 bases short and J 7 bases short, with 14 bases between. CDR3 sequence reads: CASKTTGDNEQFF. The DNA for the CDR3 is TGTGCCAGCAAAACGACGGGGGATAATGAGCAGTTCTTC.

The genes are TRBV28 and TRBJ2-1, with D maybe TRBD2 (5 bases). This CDR3 spans 14 amino acids. V was trimmed by 2 bases and J by 7 bases, leaving 12 bases between them. Germline V gives CDR1 MDHEN, CDR2 SYDVKM. The CDR3 region is CASSLARVGNEQFF. As DNA, the CDR3 is TGTGCCAGCAGTTTAGCGCGGGTGGGGAATGAGCAGTTCTTC.

The rearrangement joins TRBV7-3 to TRBJ2-2, with 12 bases lining up with TRBD2. Trimming removed 6 bases from V and 7 bases from J; junction bases left unmatched: 9. The CDR3 consists of 16 residues. The V gene's germline CDR1 is SGHTA and CDR2 FQGTGA. The CDR3 DNA sequence: TGTGCCAGCAGTTCCCAACTAGCGGGAGGAGGCGGGGAGCTGTTTTTT. Protein sequence: CASSSQLAGGGGELFF.

The chain has TRBV7-2 and TRBJ1-4; TRBD1 might be the D (5 bases). The CDR3 length is 13 residues. Deletions cut 5 bases from V and 11 bases from J, with 15 bases between. The germline gives CDR1 SGHTA, CDR2 FQGNSA. CDR3 amino acids: CASSPRPQEKLFF. CDR3 bases: TGTGCCAGCAGCCCCCGCCCACAGGAGAAACTGTTTTTT.

The rearrangement joins TRBV4-1 to TRBJ2-2; D is possibly TRBD2 (6 bases). The CDR3 runs to 17 residues. CDR1 MGHRA and CDR2 YSYEKL come from the germline V gene. V was trimmed by 8 bases and J by 5 bases, leaving 24 bases between them. The CDR3 here is CASGGRRAAGWTGELFF. The CDR3 nucleotides are TGCGCCAGCGGAGGGAGGAGGGCGGCGGGGTGGACCGGGGAGCTGTTTTTT.